Listed below are T cell receptor beta chains from one sample, sequenced in a study of identical twins. Using its own MiXCR run on the 5' RACE reads, TCRdb lists one record per CDR3 protein. Counted here are fewer than 500,000 distinct CDR3 sequences, 20% to 25% occurring once; the ten biggest clones make up 2.9%. The same sample was also used in a study of T cells expressing NK-cell markers.

Material for sequencing was CD4+ T cells sorted from blood. These receptors originate from a woman aged 18-29 years in good health. Both conserved end residues are trimmed from each CDR3. Fields, in order: V gene, D gene, J gene, CDR3 protein. The D gene is left open where the match is weak.

v_call: TRBV6-1; d_call: TRBD1; j_call: TRBJ1-4; cdr3_aa: ASRRTGGVGEKLF
v_call: TRBV20-1; d_call: .; j_call: TRBJ2-7; cdr3_aa: SAIPGLYEQY
v_call: TRBV5-5; d_call: TRBD1; j_call: TRBJ1-2; cdr3_aa: ASSEQGAYGYT
v_call: TRBV25-1; d_call: TRBD1; j_call: TRBJ2-7; cdr3_aa: ASSEVGGRTYEQY
v_call: TRBV10-3; d_call: TRBD1; j_call: TRBJ1-1; cdr3_aa: AITRQGMNTEAF
v_call: TRBV6-5; d_call: .; j_call: TRBJ2-7; cdr3_aa: ASSYSTRWAEQY
v_call: TRBV14; d_call: .; j_call: TRBJ1-1; cdr3_aa: ASAGRSGTEAF
v_call: TRBV7-2; d_call: TRBD2; j_call: TRBJ2-2; cdr3_aa: ASSRKAGEAGELF
v_call: TRBV12-3/TRBV12-4; d_call: .; j_call: TRBJ2-7; cdr3_aa: ASSSGFYEQY
v_call: TRBV21-1; d_call: .; j_call: TRBJ2-7; cdr3_aa: ASSKDAGQVKSYEQY
v_call: TRBV10-3; d_call: .; j_call: TRBJ1-3; cdr3_aa: AIRPASGNTIY
v_call: TRBV7-9; d_call: .; j_call: TRBJ2-7; cdr3_aa: AGSPQASSREQY
v_call: TRBV27; d_call: TRBD1; j_call: TRBJ2-1; cdr3_aa: ASTVLDRGLNEQF
v_call: TRBV12-3/TRBV12-4; d_call: .; j_call: TRBJ1-2; cdr3_aa: ASRSIGYYT
v_call: TRBV5-1; d_call: .; j_call: TRBJ2-7; cdr3_aa: ASSGSGLRSYEQY
v_call: TRBV18; d_call: TRBD2; j_call: TRBJ2-1; cdr3_aa: ASSPLAGGVSSYNEQF
v_call: TRBV20-1; d_call: TRBD1; j_call: TRBJ2-1; cdr3_aa: SAPDRADREF
v_call: TRBV12-3/TRBV12-4; d_call: TRBD2; j_call: TRBJ2-1; cdr3_aa: ASSLSQRESEQF
v_call: TRBV4-3; d_call: .; j_call: TRBJ2-1; cdr3_aa: ASSQEDSSYNEQF
v_call: TRBV28; d_call: TRBD2; j_call: TRBJ2-4; cdr3_aa: ASSSPVTSGRAGTKNIQY
v_call: TRBV3-1; d_call: .; j_call: TRBJ1-5; cdr3_aa: ASSQGARQPQH
v_call: TRBV2; d_call: .; j_call: TRBJ2-7; cdr3_aa: ASSEEGRQY
v_call: TRBV20-1; d_call: TRBD1; j_call: TRBJ1-6; cdr3_aa: SARRTGDSPLH
v_call: TRBV20-1; d_call: TRBD1; j_call: TRBJ2-7; cdr3_aa: SARARPYRTGRTYEQY
v_call: TRBV5-1; d_call: TRBD1; j_call: TRBJ2-3; cdr3_aa: ASSSDRGPPY
v_call: TRBV3-1; d_call: TRBD2; j_call: TRBJ2-3; cdr3_aa: ASSRGQRGKDTQY
v_call: TRBV12-3/TRBV12-4; d_call: .; j_call: TRBJ2-3; cdr3_aa: ASLPGYTDTQY
v_call: TRBV7-2; d_call: .; j_call: TRBJ2-3; cdr3_aa: ASSFSVRDTQY
v_call: TRBV29-1; d_call: .; j_call: TRBJ1-2; cdr3_aa: SVEQGYGYGYT
v_call: TRBV5-1; d_call: .; j_call: TRBJ1-5; cdr3_aa: ASSLGSGGNQPQH
v_call: TRBV5-5; d_call: .; j_call: TRBJ2-7; cdr3_aa: ASTPRVLYEQY